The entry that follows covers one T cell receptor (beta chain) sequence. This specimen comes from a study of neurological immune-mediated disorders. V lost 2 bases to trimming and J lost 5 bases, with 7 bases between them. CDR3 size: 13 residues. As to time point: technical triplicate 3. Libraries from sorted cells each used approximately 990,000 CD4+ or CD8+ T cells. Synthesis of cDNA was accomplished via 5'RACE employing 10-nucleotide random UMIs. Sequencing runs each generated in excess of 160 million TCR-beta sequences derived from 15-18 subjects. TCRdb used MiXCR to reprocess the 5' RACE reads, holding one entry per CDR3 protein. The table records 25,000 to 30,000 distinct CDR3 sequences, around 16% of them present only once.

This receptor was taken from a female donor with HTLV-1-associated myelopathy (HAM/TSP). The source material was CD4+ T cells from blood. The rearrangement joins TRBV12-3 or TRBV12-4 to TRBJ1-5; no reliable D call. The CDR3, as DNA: TGTGCCAGCAGTTTAAACCCATATCAGCCCCAGCATTTT. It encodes CASSLNPYQPQHF.